Below, one T cell receptor (beta chain) is given with its context. Antigen: not known. This sample stems from a study of neurological immune-mediated disorders. The CDR3 totals 14 residues. With 4 bases clipped from V and 1 base from J, the junction kept 4 bases outside the gene matches. Per the germline V gene, CDR1 is SGHRS and CDR2 is YFSETQ. By 5'RACE with 10-nucleotide random UMIs, the cDNA was made. Sequencing runs each generated in excess of 170 million TCR-beta sequences derived from 15-18 subjects. From the 5' RACE reads, TCRdb called clonotypes with MiXCR, one entry per CDR3 protein. Altogether tens of thousands of distinct CDR3 sequences are present, 14% being singletons, with the ten largest covering 27%. General observations from the study: It was HTLV-1-associated myelopathy that showed the most TCR clonal expansion, while multiple sclerosis showed the least, falling below healthy controls. No expanded-clone CDR3 amino acid sequence recurred across subjects, suggesting private TCR-beta repertoires.

The sample was PBMCs. The chain employs TRBV5-1 and TRBJ2-5; TRBD1 aligns across 7 bases. The sequence was collected from a woman in her fifties or sixties with HTLV-1-associated myelopathy (HAM/TSP). CDR3 sequence: CASSLRDSQETQYF. CDR3 in DNA: TGCGCCAGCAGCCTACGGGACAGCCAAGAGACCCAGTACTTC. Full variable domain (remainder filled in from reference TRBV5-1 and TRBJ2-5): KAGVTQTPRYLIKTRGQQVTLSCSPISGHRSVSWYQQTPGQGLQFLFEYFSETQRNKGNFPGRFSGRQFSNSRSEMNVSTLELGDSALYLCASSLRDSQETQYFGPGTRLLVL.